Included here is one T cell receptor (beta chain) sequence, with context. Its target is unknown. Germline CDR1 and CDR2: SGHRS and YFSETQ. The junction had 9 bases not matched to a gene; V was cut back by 2 bases and J by 4 bases. The CDR3 runs 16 residues. Profiled with immunoSEQ multiplex PCR; TCRdb holds only in-frame clones, not every one. The table records about 170,000 clones, roughly 92% of them present only once. The data derive from a study of T cell responses to AZD1222 COVID-19 vaccine. Overall study findings and caveats: Repertoires were sampled only after the peak T cell response.

The input for sequencing was peripheral blood, taken on day 0 of AZD1222 vaccination. The source of this sequence is an adult in good health. The chain carries TRBV5-1 and TRBJ2-7; 10 bases fit TRBD2. CDR3: CASSFLGLAQTYEQYF. In DNA, the CDR3 is TGCGCCAGCAGCTTCCTGGGACTAGCGCAAACTTACGAGCAGTACTTC.